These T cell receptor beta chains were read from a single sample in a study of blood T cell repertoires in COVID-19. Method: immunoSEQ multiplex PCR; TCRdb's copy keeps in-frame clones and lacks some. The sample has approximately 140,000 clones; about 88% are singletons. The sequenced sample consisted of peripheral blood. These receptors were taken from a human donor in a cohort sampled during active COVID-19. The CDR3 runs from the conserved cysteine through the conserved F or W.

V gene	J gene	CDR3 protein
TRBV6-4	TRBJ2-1	CASSDSKHPGLAASYNEQFF
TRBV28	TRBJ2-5	CASSLWGRGQEGETQYF
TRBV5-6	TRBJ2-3	CASSQIVNTDTQYF
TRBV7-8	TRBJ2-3	CASSLSLGGTSGRASDTQYF
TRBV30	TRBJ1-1	CAWRTGITNTEAFF
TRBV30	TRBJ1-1	CAWSVRYVGSGEAFF
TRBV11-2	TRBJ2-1	CASGKERGGYNEQFF
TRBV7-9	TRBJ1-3	CASSFPLGSSGNTIYF
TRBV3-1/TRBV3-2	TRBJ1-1	CASSLHERRGTEAFF
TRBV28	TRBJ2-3	CASSLGQGATDTQYF
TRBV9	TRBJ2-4	CASSRLATGIQYF
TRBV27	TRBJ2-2	CASSPRLAVYTGELFF
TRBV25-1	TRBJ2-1	CASSESRLAGSGNNEQFF
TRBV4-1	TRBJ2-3	CASSYRPPPGTSGGAGTDTQYF
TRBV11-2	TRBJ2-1	CASRSPSGRGNNEQFF
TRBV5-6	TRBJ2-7	CASSTTYEQYF
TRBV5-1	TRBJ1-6	CASSERDRANSPLHF
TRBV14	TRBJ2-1	CASSPTGAGSPYNEQFF
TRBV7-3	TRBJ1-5	CARKGQTNQPQHF
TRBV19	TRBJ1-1	CASSIEGGQGANTEAFF
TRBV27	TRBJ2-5	CASRPEGGRSGGGRQTQYF
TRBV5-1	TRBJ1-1	CASSLAGGQLGTEAFF
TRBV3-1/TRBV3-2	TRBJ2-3	CASSPQVITDTQYF
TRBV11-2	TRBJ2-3	CASSLEAPLTSGGGDTQYF
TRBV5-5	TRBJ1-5	CASSLDINNQPQHF
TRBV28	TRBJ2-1	CASSLYTGYNEQFF
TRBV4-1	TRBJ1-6	CASSQAQSYNSPLHF
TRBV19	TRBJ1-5	CASSTQGQGIQPQHF
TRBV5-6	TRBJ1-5	CASSVTGKEGVNQPQHF
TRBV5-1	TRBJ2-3	CASKLSGGTDTQYF
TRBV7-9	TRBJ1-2	CASSGAGRHGYTF
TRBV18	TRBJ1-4	CASSPPGQSNEKLFF
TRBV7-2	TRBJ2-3	CASSLEREDKDTQYF
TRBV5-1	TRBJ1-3	CASSRNRDSGNTIYF
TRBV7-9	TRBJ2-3	CASSPLAGANADTQYF
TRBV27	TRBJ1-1	CASSLGAATSPEAFF
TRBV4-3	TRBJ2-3	CASSHRTATGESTDTQYF
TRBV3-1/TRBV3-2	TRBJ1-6	CASSRDSLNSPLHF
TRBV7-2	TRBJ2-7	CASSKRQSYEQYF
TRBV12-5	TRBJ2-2	CASGLYGTVNTGELFF
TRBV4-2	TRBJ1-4	CASRVEDRVTEKLFF
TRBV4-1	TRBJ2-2	CASSQDGGRAAGELFF